Included here is one T cell receptor beta chain sequence, with context. Its antigen is currently unknown. The sample is drawn from a study of cytomegalovirus exposure and HLA in healthy donors. Broader study findings: There were several of the most significant clusters that appeared linked to common viral pathogens in a later analysis.

CDR3 length equals 12 residues. The V end was cut by 0 bases, the J end by 9 bases, with 7 bases between. Germline loops: CDR1 SGHRS, CDR2 YFSETQ. Use of 60 Vbeta and 13 Jbeta primers characterized the PCR. Only in-frame clones appear in the TCRdb table, and some are missing; sequencing was by immunoSEQ multiplex PCR. The sample shows 90,000 to 100,000 clones, 76% of them seen only once. This chain uses TRBV5-1 with TRBJ2-1; the D is unclear. Material: PBMCs. This sequence was found in a man aged 40-49 years in good health and CMV-seronegative. CDR3 sequence: CASSLEAGEQFF. The CDR3 nucleotides are TGCGCCAGCAGCTTGGAGGCAGGTGAGCAGTTCTTC.